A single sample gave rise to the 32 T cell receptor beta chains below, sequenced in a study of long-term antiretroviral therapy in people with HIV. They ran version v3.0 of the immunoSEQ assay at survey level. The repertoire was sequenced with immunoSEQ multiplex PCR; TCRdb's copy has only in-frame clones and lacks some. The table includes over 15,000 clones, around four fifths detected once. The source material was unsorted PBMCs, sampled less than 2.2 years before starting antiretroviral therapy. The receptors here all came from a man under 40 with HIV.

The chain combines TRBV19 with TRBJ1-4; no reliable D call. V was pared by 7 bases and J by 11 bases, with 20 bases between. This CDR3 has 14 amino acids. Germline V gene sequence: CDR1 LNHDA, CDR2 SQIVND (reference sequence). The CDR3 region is CASNPQSGIRKLFF. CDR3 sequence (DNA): TGTGCCAGTAATCCTCAGTCAGGCATCCGGAAACTGTTTTTT.

The CDR3 spells CASSLVSGVLDEQYF. CDR3 DNA: TGTGCCAGCAGCCTCGTCTCGGGAGTTTTGGACGAGCAGTACTTC. J is TRBJ2-7 and V is TRBV7-9, with D possibly TRBD2 on 6 matching bases. The CDR3 has 15 amino acids. Trimming stripped 5 bases from V and 5 bases from J, with 19 bases between. Germline lookup yields CDR1 SEHNR and CDR2 FQNEAQ (reference sequence).

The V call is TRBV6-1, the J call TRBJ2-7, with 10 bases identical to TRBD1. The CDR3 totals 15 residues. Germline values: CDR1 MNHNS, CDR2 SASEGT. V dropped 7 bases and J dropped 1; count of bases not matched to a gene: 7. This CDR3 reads CASTPGDRGSYEQYF. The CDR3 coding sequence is TGTGCCAGCACACCCGGGGACAGGGGTTCCTACGAGCAGTACTTC.

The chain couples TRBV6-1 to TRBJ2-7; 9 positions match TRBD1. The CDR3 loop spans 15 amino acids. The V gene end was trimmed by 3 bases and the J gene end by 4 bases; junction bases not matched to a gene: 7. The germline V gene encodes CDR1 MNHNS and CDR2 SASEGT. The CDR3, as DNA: TGTGCCAGCAGTGAGTTAGGGACAGGGAAATACGAGCAGTACTTC. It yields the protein CASSELGTGKYEQYF.

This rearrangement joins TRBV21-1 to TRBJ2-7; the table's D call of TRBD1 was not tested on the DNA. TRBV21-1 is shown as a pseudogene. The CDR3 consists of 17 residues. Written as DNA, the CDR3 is TGTGCCAGCAGCGGAGACCGGGACAGAACGCGGGCCTACGAGCAGTACTTC. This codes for CASSGDRDRTRAYEQYF.

In DNA form, the CDR3 reads TGCGCCAGCAATAACCCTAACTATGGCTACACCTTC. Its protein product is CASNNPNYGYTF. The chain recombines TRBV5-1 with TRBJ1-2; no clear D gene. Germline V gene lookup returns CDR1 SGHRS and CDR2 YFSETQ. The CDR3 has 12 amino acids. Trimming cost V 6 bases and J 0 bases, with 6 bases left between them.

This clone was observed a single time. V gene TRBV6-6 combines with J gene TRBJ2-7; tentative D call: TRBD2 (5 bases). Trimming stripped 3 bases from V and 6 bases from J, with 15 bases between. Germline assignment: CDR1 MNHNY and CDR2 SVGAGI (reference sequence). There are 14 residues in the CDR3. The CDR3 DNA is TGTGCCAGCAGTTATCGGACTCCAACGGGCGAGCAGTACTTC. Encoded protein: CASSYRTPTGEQYF.

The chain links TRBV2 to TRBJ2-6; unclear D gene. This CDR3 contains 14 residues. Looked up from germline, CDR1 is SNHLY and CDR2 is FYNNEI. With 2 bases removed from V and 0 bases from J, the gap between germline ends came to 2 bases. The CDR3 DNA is TGTGCCAGCAGTGAAAGCTCTGGGGCCAACGTCCTGACTTTC. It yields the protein CASSESSGANVLTF.

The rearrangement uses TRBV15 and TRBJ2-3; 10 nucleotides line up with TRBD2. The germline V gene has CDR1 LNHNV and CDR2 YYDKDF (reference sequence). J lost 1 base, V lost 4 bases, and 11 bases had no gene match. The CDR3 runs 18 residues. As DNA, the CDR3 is TGTGCCACCAGCACCAGCGGGAGGGCCGGTGGTCGCACAGATACGCAGTATTTT. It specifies CATSTSGRAGGRTDTQYF.

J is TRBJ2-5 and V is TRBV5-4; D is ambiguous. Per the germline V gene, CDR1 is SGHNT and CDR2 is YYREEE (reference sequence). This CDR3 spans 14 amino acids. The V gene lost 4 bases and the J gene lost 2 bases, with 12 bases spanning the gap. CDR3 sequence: CASSRERQQETQYF. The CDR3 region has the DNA TGTGCCAGCAGCCGCGAGCGACAACAAGAGACCCAGTACTTC.

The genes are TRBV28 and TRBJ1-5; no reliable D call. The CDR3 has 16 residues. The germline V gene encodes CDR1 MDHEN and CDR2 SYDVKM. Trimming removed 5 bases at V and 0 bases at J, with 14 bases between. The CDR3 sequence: CASSALLGNSNQPQHF. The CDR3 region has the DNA TGTGCCAGCAGTGCCCTCTTGGGAAATAGCAATCAGCCCCAGCATTTT.

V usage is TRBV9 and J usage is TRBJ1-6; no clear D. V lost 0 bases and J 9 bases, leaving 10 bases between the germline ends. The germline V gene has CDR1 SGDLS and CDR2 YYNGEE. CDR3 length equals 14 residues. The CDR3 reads CASSVAGEGSPLHF. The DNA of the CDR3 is TGTGCCAGCAGCGTAGCCGGGGAGGGTTCACCCCTCCACTTT.

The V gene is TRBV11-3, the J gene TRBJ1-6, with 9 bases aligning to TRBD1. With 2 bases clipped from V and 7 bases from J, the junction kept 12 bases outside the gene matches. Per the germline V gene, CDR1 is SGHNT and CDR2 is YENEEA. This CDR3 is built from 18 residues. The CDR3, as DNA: TGTGCCAGCAGCTTAATACAGGGGGCGTTTAAGGGGAATTCACCCCTCCACTTT. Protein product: CASSLIQGAFKGNSPLHF.

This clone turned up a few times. The CDR3 region is CASSVQGDGAYNEQFF. The CDR3 DNA reads as TGTGCCAGCAGCGTTCAGGGGGACGGAGCATACAATGAGCAGTTCTTC. The rearrangement uses TRBV9 and TRBJ2-1; 7 bases are shared with TRBD1. The CDR3 contains 16 residues. The germline gives CDR1 SGDLS, CDR2 YYNGEE. V dropped 2 bases and J dropped 4; count of bases not matched to a gene: 9.

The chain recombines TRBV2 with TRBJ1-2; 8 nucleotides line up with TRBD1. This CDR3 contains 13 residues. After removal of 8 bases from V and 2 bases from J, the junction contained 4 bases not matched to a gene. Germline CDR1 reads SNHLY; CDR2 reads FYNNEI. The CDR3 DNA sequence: TGTGCCAGCTTACAGGGGGTAAACTATGGCTACACCTTC. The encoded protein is CASLQGVNYGYTF.

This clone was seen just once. The CDR3 reads CASSRRLAGGQNNEQFF. In DNA form, the CDR3 reads TGTGCCAGCAGCCGGAGACTAGCGGGAGGCCAGAACAATGAGCAGTTCTTC. This rearrangement joins TRBV4-2 to TRBJ2-1; 13 positions agree with TRBD2. CDR3 length: 17 amino acids. V lost 4 bases and J lost 5; bases outside the gene matches: 8. Looked up from germline, CDR1 is LGHNA and CDR2 is YNFKEQ.

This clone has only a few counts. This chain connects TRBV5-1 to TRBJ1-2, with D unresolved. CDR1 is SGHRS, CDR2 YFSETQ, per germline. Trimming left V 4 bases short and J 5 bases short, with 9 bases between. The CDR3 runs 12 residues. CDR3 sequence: CASSLDKYGYTF. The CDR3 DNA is TGCGCCAGCAGCCTCGACAAATATGGCTACACCTTC.

CDR3 amino acids: CAWSVLAPGEAFF. CDR3 nucleotide sequence: TGTGCCTGGAGTGTACTCGCCCCTGGTGAAGCTTTCTTT. This chain connects TRBV30 to TRBJ1-1, with D unclear. This CDR3 spans 13 amino acids. Trimming removed 0 bases at V and 7 bases at J, with 12 bases between. CDR1 and CDR2 (germline): GTSNPN, SVGIG (reference sequence).

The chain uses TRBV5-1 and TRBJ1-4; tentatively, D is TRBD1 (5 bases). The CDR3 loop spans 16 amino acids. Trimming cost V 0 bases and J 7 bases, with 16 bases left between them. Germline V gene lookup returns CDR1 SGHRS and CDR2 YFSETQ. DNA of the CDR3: TGCGCCAGCAGCTTGGCGGCAGGGTCTCTAGGTGAAAAACTGTTTTTT. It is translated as CASSLAAGSLGEKLFF.

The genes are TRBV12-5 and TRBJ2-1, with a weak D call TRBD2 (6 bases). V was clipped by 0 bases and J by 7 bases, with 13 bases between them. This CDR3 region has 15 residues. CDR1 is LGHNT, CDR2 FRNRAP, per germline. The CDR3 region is CASGLVLGGINEQFF. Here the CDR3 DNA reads TGTGCTAGTGGTTTGGTACTCGGCGGGATAAATGAGCAGTTCTTC.

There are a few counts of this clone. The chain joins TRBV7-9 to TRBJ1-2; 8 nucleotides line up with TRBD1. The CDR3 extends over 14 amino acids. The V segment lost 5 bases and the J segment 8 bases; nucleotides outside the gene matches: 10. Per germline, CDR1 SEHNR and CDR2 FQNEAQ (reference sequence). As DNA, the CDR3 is TGTGCCAGCAGCAATCGGACAGGGCAACACGGCTACACCTTC. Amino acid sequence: CASSNRTGQHGYTF.

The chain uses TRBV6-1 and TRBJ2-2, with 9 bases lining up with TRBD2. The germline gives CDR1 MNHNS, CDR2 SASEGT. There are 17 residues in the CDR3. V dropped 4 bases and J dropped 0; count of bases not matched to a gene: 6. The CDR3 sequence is CASSAPAGGTNTGELFF. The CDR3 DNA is TGTGCCAGCAGTGCACCGGCGGGGGGGACGAACACCGGGGAGCTGTTTTTT.

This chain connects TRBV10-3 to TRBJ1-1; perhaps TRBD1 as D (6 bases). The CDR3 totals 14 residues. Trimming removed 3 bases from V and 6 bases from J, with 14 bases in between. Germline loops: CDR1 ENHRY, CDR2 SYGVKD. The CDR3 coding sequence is TGTGCCATCAGTGACCAGGGGAGGGTCCCTGAAGCTTTCTTT. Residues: CAISDQGRVPEAFF.

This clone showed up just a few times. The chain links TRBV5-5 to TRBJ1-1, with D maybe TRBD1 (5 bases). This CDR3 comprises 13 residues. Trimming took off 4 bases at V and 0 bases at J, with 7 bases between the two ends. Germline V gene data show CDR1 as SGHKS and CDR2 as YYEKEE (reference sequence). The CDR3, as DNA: TGTGCCAGCAGCGGGGACCTGAACACTGAAGCTTTCTTT. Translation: CASSGDLNTEAFF.

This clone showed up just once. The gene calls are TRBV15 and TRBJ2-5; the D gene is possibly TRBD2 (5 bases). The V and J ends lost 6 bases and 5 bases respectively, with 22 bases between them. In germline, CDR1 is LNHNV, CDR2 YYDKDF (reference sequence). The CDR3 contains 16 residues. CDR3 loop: CATRLAGGGLGETQYF. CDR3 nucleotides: TGTGCCACCAGGTTGGCCGGTGGCGGGCTGGGGGAGACCCAGTACTTC.

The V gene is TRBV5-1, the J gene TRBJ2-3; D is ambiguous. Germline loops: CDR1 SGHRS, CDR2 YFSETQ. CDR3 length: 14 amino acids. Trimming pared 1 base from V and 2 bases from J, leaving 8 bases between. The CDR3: CASSLLGLTDTQYF. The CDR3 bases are TGCGCCAGCAGCTTGTTGGGCCTCACAGATACGCAGTATTTT.

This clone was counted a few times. CDR3 protein: CASSNGQRGYTF. The CDR3 DNA reads TGTGCCAGCAGTAACGGGCAGAGGGGCTACACCTTC. The J gene is TRBJ1-2, the V gene TRBV6-5; no clear D. V gave up 5 bases and J gave up 8 bases, with 12 bases separating them. This CDR3 is 12 amino acids long. The germline CDR1 and CDR2 sequences are MNHEY and SVGAGI.

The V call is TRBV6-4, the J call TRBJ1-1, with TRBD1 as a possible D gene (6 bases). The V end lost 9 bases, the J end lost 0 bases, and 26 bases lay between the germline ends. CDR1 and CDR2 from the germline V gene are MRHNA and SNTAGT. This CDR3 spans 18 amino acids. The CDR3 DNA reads TGTGCCAGTAATAGGATCCTTAGCGGGGGACACTTGAACACTGAAGCTTTCTTT. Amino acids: CASNRILSGGHLNTEAFF.

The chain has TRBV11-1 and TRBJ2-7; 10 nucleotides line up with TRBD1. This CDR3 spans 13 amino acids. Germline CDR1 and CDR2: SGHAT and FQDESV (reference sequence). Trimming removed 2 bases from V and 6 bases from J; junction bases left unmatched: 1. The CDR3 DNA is TGTGCCAGCAGCTTAAGGGACAGGGGCGAGCAGTACTTC. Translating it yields CASSLRDRGEQYF.

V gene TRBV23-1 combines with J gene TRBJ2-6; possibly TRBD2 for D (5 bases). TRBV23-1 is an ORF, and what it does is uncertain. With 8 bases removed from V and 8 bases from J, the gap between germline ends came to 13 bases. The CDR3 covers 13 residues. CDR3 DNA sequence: TGCGCCAGCGGCCGAGGGCGCCCCAACGTCCTGACTTTC. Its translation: CASGRGRPNVLTF.

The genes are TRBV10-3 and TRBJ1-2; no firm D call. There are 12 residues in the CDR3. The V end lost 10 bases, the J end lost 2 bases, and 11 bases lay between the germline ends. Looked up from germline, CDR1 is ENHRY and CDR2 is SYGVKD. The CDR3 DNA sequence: TGTGCCACTTCCACCCCCAACTATGGCTACACCTTC. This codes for CATSTPNYGYTF.

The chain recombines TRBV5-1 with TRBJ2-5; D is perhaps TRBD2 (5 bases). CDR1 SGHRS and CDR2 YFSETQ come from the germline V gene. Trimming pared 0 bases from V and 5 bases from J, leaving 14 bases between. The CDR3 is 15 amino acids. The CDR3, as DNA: TGCGCCAGCAGCTTGGACAGCAGTGGGAGCGAGACCCAGTACTTC. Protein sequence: CASSLDSSGSETQYF.